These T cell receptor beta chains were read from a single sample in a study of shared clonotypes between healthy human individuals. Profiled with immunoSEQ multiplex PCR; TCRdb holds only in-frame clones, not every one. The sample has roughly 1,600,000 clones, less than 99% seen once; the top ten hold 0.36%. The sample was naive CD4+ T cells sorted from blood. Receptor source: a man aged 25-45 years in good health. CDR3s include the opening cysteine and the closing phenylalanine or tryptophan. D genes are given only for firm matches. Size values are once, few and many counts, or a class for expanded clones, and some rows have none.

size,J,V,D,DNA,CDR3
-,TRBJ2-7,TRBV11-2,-,TGTGCCAGCAGCTTAGAATCATACGAGCAGTACTTC,CASSLESYEQYF
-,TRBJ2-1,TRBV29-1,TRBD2,TGCAGCGTCCGGGGAGCGGGAATTGACAATGAGCAGTTCTTC,CSVRGAGIDNEQFF
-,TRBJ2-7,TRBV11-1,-,TGTGCCAGCAGCGACCAGCGGCCCTCCTACGAGCAGTACTTC,CASSDQRPSYEQYF
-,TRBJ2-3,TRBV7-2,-,TGTGCCAGCAGTAAGCAAGCGGTTATATACACAGATACGCAGTATTTT,CASSKQAVIYTDTQYF
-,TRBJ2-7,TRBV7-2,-,TGTGCCAGCAGCTTAGTCTTGGGACGGGACTACGAGCAGTACTTC,CASSLVLGRDYEQYF
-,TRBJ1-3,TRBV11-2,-,TGTGCCAGCAGCTTATACCTCAGGGAGAGCTCTGGAAACACCATATATTTT,CASSLYLRESSGNTIYF
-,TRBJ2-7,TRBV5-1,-,TGCGCCAGCAGCTTGAGTTCGCCGGGCGCCGCCTACGAGCAGTACTTC,CASSLSSPGAAYEQYF
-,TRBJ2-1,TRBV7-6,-,TGTGCCAGCAGCCCCAGCCCGTTACGGGTTGAGAATGAGCAGTTCTTC,CASSPSPLRVENEQFF
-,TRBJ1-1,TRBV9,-,TGTGCCAGCGGGAGAGGTAATTTGAACACTGAAGCTTTCTTT,CASGRGNLNTEAFF
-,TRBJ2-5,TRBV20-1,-,TGCGGAGCCCGTGTAGAGACCCAGTACTTC,CGARVETQYF
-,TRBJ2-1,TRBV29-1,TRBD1,TGCAGCGTTGAAAGGCTAGGGGGCAGCGATGAGCAGTTCTTC,CSVERLGGSDEQFF
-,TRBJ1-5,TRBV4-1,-,TGCGCCAGCAGCCAAGAGAAAGTTCAGCCCCAGCATTTT,CASSQEKVQPQHF
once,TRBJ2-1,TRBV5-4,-,TGTGCCAGCAGCTTGAAGTGGGAGTCATACAATGAGCAGTTCTTC,CASSLKWESYNEQFF
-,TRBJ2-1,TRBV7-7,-,TGTGCTAGCAGCTTAGAGGGCGGATTTAATGAGCAGTTCTTC,CASSLEGGFNEQFF
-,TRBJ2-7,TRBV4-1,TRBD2,TGCGCCAGCAGCCAAGACCGGGCGGTAGCGGGATACGAGCAGTACTTC,CASSQDRAVAGYEQYF
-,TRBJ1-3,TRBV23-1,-,TGCGCCAGCAGTCAACAGGTAAGCTCTGGAAACACCATATATTTT,CASSQQVSSGNTIYF
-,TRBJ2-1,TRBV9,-,TGTGCCAGCAGCGGGAGGGGGGCCAGTGAGCAGTTCTTC,CASSGRGASEQFF
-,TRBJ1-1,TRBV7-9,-,TGTGCCAGCACCACGACAGACATGAACACTGAAGCTTTCTTT,CASTTTDMNTEAFF
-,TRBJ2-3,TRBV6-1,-,TGTGCCAGCAGTGCCGTTGCGGCTCCTAGCACAGATACGCAGTATTTT,CASSAVAAPSTDTQYF
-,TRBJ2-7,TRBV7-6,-,TGTGCCAGCAGCCCCGGCGGGGGCAGGGACGAGCAGTACTTC,CASSPGGGRDEQYF
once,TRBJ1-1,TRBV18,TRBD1,TGTGCCAGCTCACTTGCAGACAGGGAATCCGCAGCTTTCTTT,CASSLADRESAAFF
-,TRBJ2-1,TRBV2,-,TGTGCCAGCAGTGAACTGGCGGGCCTCCCCGATGAGCAGTTCTTC,CASSELAGLPDEQFF
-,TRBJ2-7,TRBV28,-,TGTGCCACCAGAACATACGAGCAGTACTTC,CATRTYEQYF
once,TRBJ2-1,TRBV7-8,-,TGTGCCAGCAATATCCACCGCACTAGAAACAATGAGCAGTTCTTC,CASNIHRTRNNEQFF
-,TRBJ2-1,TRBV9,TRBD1,TGTGCCAGCAGCCTCACGGCGGGACAGGGTGGAAATGAGCAGTTCTTC,CASSLTAGQGGNEQFF
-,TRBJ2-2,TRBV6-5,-,TGTGCCAGCAGTTACACTCTAACCGGGGAGCTGTTTTTT,CASSYTLTGELFF
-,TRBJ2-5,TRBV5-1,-,TGCGCCAGCAGCTCCCTTACAACGTCCCTTCAGGAGACCCAGTACTTC,CASSSLTTSLQETQYF
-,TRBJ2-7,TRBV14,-,TGTGCCAGCAGCCAAGATAAGAGGGCCTATAGCTACGAGCAGTACTTC,CASSQDKRAYSYEQYF
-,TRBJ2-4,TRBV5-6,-,TGTGCCAGCAGCTGGGCAACCAAAAACATTCAGTACTTC,CASSWATKNIQYF
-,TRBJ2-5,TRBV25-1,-,TGTGCCAGCAGTGAATCTCGGGGGATTGGAGAGACCCAGTACTTC,CASSESRGIGETQYF
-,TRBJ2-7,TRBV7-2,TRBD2,TGTGCCAGCAGCTTAGGCGGGAGCATCAATTACGAGCAGTACTTC,CASSLGGSINYEQYF
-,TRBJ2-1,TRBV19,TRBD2,TGTGCCAGTATAGCGGGAGGGCGCAATGAGCAGTTCTTC,CASIAGGRNEQFF
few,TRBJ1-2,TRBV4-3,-,TGCGCCAGCAGCCAAGAGCCGGGTATCAGCTACACCTTC,CASSQEPGISYTF
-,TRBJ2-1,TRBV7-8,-,TGTGCCAGCAGCTGGGCCGCAATATGGGGCCGGGGTTACAATGAGCAGTTCTTC,CASSWAAIWGRGYNEQFF
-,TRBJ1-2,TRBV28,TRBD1,TGTGCCAGCAGTTTAGGGGGACAGCCATATGGCTACACCTTC,CASSLGGQPYGYTF
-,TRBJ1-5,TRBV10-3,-,TGTGCCATCAGCCCCGTGGGGGCAGGTCAGCCCCAGCATTTT,CAISPVGAGQPQHF
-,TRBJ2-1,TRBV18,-,TGTGCCAGCTCACAAGGAGTAGGCGATGAGCAGTTCTTC,CASSQGVGDEQFF
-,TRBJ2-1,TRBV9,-,TGTGCCAGCAGCGTAGCCGAGGGGAATGAGCAGTTCTTC,CASSVAEGNEQFF
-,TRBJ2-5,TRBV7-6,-,TGTGCCAGCAGCTTAGACCTGGGCTTCCAAGAGACCCAGTACTTC,CASSLDLGFQETQYF
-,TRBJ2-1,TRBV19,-,TGTGCCACGTTGAACGCGGGACTTGGGTACAATGAGCAGTTCTTC,CATLNAGLGYNEQFF
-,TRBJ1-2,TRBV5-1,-,TGCGCCAGCAGCTTCGACCCAGGGTATGGCTACACCTTC,CASSFDPGYGYTF
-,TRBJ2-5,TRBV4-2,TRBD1,TGTGCCAGCAGTCAGGGACAGCAAGAGACCCAGTACTTC,CASSQGQQETQYF
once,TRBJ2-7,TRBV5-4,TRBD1,TGTGCCAGCAGACCGGGACAGCCTTCGGGGGAGCAGTACTTC,CASRPGQPSGEQYF
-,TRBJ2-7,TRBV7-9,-,TGTGCCAGCAGCTTAGCCCGCCTTGGAGAGCAGTACTTC,CASSLARLGEQYF
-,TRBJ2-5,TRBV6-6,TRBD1,TGTGCCAGCAGTCGGACAGGGGGGATCTTTGTAGAGACCCAGTACTTC,CASSRTGGIFVETQYF
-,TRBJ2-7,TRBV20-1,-,TGCAGTGCTGGTTCCAGATACGAGCAGTACTTC,CSAGSRYEQYF
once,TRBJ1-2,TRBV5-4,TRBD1,TGTGCCAGCAGCTTAGGGGGACAGACCATATATGGCTACACCTTC,CASSLGGQTIYGYTF
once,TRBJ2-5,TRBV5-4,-,TGTGCCAGCAGCTTGACAGGGAAACAAGAGACCCAGTACTTC,CASSLTGKQETQYF
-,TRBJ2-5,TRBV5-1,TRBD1,TGCGCCAGCAGCTTGGCCCCGACGACAGGGTTGGCGGAGACCCAGTACTTC,CASSLAPTTGLAETQYF
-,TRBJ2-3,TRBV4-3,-,TGCGCCAGCAGCCAAGATCGATCGGGTCTGTTAATTGCGCAGTATTTT,CASSQDRSGLLIAQYF